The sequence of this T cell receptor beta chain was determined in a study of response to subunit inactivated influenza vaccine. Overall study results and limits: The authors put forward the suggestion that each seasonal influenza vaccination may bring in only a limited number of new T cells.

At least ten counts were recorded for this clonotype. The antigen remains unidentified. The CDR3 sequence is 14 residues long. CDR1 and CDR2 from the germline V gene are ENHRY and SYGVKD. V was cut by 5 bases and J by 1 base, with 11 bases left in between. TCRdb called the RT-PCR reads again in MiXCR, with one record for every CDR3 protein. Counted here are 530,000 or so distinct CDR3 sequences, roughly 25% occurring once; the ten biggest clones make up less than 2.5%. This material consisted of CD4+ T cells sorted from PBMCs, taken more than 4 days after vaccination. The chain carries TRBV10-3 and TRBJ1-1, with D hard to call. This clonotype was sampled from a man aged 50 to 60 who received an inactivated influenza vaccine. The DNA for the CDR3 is TGTGCCATCAGTAATAAATTACAGAACACTGAAGCTTTCTTT. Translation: CAISNKLQNTEAFF.